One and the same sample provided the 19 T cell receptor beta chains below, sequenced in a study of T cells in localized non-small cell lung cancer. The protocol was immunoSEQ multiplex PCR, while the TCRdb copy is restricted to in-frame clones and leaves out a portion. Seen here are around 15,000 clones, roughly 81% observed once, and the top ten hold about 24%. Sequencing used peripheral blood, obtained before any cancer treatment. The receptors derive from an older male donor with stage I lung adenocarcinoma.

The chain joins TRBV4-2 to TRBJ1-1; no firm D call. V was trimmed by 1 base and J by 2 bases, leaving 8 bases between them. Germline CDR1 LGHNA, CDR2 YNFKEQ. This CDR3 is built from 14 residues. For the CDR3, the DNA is TGTGCCAGCAGCCAAGGGTACGGCAACACTGAAGCTTTCTTT. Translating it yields CASSQGYGNTEAFF.

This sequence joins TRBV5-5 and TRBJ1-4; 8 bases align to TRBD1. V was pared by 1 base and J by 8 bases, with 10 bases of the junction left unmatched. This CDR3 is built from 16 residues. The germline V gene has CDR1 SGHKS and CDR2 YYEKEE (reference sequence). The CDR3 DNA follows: TGTGCCAGCAGCTTGTTTGGCGGACAGGGCGAAGAAAAACTGTTTTTT. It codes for CASSLFGGQGEEKLFF. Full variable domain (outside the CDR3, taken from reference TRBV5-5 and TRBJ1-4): DAGVTQSPTHLIKTRGQQVTLRCSPISGHKSVSWYQQVLGQGPQFIFQYYEKEERGRGNFPDRFSARQFPNYSSELNVNALLLGDSALYLCASSLFGGQGEEKLFFGSGTQLSVL.

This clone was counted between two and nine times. In nucleotides, the CDR3 is TGTGCCAGCAGCACCTCCGTGCAGGGAACCTATCAGCCCCAGCATTTT. It yields the protein CASSTSVQGTYQPQHF. The chain joins TRBV5-6 to TRBJ1-5; possible D gene TRBD1, 5 bases. The CDR3 is 16 residues long. Germline V gives CDR1 SGHDT, CDR2 YYEEEE. Trimming took off 4 bases at V and 5 bases at J, with 19 bases between the two ends. The full variable domain, in which reference TRBV5-6 and TRBJ1-5 provide the parts outside the CDR3, is DAGVTQSPTHLIKTRGQQVTLRCSPKSGHDTVSWYQQALGQGPQFIFQYYEEEERQRGNFPDRFSGHQFPNYSSELNVNALLLGDSALYLCASSTSVQGTYQPQHFGDGTRLSIL.

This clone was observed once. CDR3 protein: CASRRDTKSEQYF. CDR3 DNA sequence: TGTGCCAGCAGGCGGGACACCAAGAGCGAGCAGTACTTC. The V call is TRBV11-2, the J call TRBJ2-7; possibly TRBD1 or TRBD2 for D (6 bases each). The V end was cut by 6 bases, the J end by 6 bases, with 15 bases between. CDR3 length: 13 residues. Per germline, CDR1 SGHAT and CDR2 FQNNGV.

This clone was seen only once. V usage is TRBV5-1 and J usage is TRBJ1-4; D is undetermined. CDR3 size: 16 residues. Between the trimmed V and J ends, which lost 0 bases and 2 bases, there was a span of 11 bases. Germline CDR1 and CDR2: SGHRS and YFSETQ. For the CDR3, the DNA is TGCGCCAGCAGCTTGGGCGGTCCTACGACTAATGAAAAACTGTTTTTT. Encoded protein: CASSLGGPTTNEKLFF.

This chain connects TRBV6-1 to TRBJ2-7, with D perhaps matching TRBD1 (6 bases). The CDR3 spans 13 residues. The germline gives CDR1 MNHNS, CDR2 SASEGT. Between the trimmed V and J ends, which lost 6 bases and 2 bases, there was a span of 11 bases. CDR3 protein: CASRIGTTYEQYF. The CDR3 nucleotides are TGTGCCAGCAGAATCGGGACAACCTACGAGCAGTACTTC.

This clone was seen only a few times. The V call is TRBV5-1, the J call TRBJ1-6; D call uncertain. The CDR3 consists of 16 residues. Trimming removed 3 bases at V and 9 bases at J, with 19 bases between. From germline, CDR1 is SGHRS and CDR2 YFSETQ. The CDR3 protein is CASSSSEASFGSPLHF. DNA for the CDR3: TGCGCCAGCAGCTCTTCTGAGGCCTCCTTTGGTTCACCCCTCCACTTT.

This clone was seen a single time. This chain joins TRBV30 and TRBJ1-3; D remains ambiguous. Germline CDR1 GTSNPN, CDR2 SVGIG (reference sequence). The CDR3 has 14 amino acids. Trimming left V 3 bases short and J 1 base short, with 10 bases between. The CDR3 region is CAWSLGGSGNTIYF. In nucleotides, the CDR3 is TGTGCCTGGAGCTTGGGTGGATCTGGAAACACCATATATTTT. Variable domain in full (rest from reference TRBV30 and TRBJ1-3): SQTIHQWPATLVQPVGSPLSLECTVEGTSNPNLYWYRQAAGRGLQLLFYSVGIGQISSEVPQNLSASRPQDRQFILSSKKLLLSDSGFYLCAWSLGGSGNTIYFGEGSWLTVV.

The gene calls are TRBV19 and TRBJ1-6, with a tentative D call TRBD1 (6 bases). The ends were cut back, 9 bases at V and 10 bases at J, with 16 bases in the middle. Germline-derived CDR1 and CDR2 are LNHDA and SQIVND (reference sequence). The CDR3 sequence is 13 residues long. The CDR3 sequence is CASSTGPGSPLHF. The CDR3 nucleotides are TGTGCCAGCAGCACAGGGCCGGGGTCACCCCTCCACTTT.

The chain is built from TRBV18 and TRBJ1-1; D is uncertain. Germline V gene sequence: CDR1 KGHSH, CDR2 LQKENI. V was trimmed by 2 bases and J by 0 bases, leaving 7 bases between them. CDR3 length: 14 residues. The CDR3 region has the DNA TGTGCCAGCTCACCAGGCACTATGAACACTGAAGCTTTCTTT. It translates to CASSPGTMNTEAFF.

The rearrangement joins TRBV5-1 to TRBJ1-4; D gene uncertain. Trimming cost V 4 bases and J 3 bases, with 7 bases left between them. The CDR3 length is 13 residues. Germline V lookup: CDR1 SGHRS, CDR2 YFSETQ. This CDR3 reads CASSASPNEKLFF. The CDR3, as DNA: TGCGCCAGCAGCGCGAGCCCTAATGAAAAACTGTTTTTT.

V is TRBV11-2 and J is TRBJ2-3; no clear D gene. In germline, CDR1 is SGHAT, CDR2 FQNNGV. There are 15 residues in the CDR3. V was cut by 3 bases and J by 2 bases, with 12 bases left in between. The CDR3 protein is CASSFRAGNTDTQYF. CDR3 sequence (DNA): TGTGCCAGCAGCTTCCGGGCCGGAAACACAGATACGCAGTATTTT.

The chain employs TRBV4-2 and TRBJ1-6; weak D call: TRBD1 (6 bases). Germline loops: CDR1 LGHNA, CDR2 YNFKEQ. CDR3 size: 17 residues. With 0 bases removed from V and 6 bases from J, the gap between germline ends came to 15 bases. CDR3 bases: TGTGCCAGCAGCCAAGAGGGGGCAGGTTTTTCTAATTCACCCCTCCACTTT. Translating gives CASSQEGAGFSNSPLHF.

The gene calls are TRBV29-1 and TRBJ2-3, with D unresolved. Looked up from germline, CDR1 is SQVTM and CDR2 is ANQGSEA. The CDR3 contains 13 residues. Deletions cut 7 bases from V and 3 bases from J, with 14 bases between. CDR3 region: CSAQGQLTDTQYF. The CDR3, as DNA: TGCAGCGCCCAAGGGCAGTTAACAGATACGCAGTATTTT.

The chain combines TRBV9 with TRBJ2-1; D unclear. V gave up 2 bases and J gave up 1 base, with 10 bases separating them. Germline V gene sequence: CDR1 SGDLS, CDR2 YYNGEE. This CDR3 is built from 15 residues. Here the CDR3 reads CASSVLLGSYNEQFF. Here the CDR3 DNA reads TGTGCCAGCAGCGTTCTGCTGGGATCCTACAATGAGCAGTTCTTC.

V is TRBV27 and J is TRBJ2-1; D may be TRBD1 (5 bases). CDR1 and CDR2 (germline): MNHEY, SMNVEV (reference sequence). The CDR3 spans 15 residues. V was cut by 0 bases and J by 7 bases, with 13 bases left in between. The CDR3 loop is CASSLSRTGQNEQFF. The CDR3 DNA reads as TGTGCCAGCAGTTTATCGAGAACAGGTCAAAATGAGCAGTTCTTC.

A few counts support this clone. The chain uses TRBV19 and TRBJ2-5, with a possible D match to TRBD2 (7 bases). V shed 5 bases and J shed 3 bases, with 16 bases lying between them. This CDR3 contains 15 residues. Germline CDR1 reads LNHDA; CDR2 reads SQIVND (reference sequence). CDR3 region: CASSPRRGGEETQYF. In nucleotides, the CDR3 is TGTGCCAGTAGTCCCAGAAGGGGGGGCGAAGAGACCCAGTACTTC.

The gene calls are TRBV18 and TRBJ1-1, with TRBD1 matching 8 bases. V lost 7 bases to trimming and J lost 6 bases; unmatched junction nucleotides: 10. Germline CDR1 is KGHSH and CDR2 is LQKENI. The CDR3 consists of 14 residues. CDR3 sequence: CASFPGQEQPEAFF. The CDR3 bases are TGTGCCAGCTTCCCGGGACAGGAGCAACCTGAAGCTTTCTTT.

The CDR3 is CSDLSAAGLDNEQFF. The CDR3 DNA is TGCAGCGACCTGAGCGCGGCAGGACTAGACAATGAGCAGTTCTTC. The J gene is TRBJ2-1, the V gene TRBV29-1, with TRBD2 identical over 7 bases. Per germline, CDR1 SQVTM and CDR2 ANQGSEA. The CDR3 is 15 amino acids. With 7 bases clipped from V and 5 bases from J, the junction kept 14 bases outside the gene matches.